This T cell receptor (beta chain) was found in a study of T cell repertoires in cytomegalovirus infection. In its sample, this clonotype was seen many times. The CDR3 loop spans 16 amino acids. Germline loops: CDR1 MNHNS, CDR2 SASEGT. The V and J ends lost 2 bases and 4 bases respectively, with 14 bases between them. TCRdb fed the reads into MiXCR, producing one record per CDR3 protein. Of approximately 500,000 distinct CDR3 sequences detected, about 10% appear once; the ten largest clones hold roughly a tenth. This sequence joins TRBV6-1 and TRBJ2-2; D is unresolved. This receptor was identified in a human donor in good health (CMV status not recorded). Some clones in this sample may be carry-over from other donors' samples. The specimen was PBMCs. The CDR3 is CASSEWGSSGTGELFF. The CDR3 bases are TGTGCCAGCAGTGAATGGGGTAGTTCAGGCACCGGGGAGCTGTTTTTT.